Presented here are 22 T cell receptor beta chains from one specimen sequenced in a study of blood T cell repertoires in COVID-19. Profiling relied on immunoSEQ multiplex PCR, and the TCRdb table lists in-frame clones only, not all of them. The sample has 150,000 or so clones, more than 90% seen once. Specimen: peripheral blood. Every receptor here comes from a man in his 60s with active or convalescent COVID-19.

The V and J genes are TRBV27 and TRBJ2-1; 7 positions match TRBD2. Germline V gives CDR1 MNHEY, CDR2 SMNVEV (reference sequence). The CDR3 length is 14 residues. The V segment lost 5 bases and the J segment 2 bases; nucleotides outside the gene matches: 3. DNA for the CDR3: TGTGCCAGCAGTAGCCTAGCGGCCTACAATGAGCAGTTCTTC. This gives the protein CASSSLAAYNEQFF.

V usage is TRBV18 and J usage is TRBJ1-3; 7 positions agree with TRBD1. CDR1 KGHSH and CDR2 LQKENI come from the germline V gene. The junction had 6 bases not matched to a gene; V was cut back by 1 base and J by 0 bases. CDR3 length: 17 amino acids. Written as DNA, the CDR3 is TGTGCCAGCTCACCACAGACAGGGTCTAACTCTGGAAACACCATATATTTT. Amino acids: CASSPQTGSNSGNTIYF.

This chain joins TRBV7-9 and TRBJ2-7; perhaps TRBD2 as D (5 bases). V dropped 5 bases and J dropped 0 bases, with 14 bases sitting between them. The CDR3 length is 15 residues. Per germline, CDR1 SEHNR and CDR2 FQNEAQ (reference sequence). CDR3 residues: CASSLGELSSYEQYF. The CDR3 bases are TGTGCCAGCAGCCTTGGGGAGCTTAGCTCCTACGAGCAGTACTTC. The full variable domain, with the rest looked up from reference TRBV7-9 and TRBJ2-7, is DTGVSQNPRHKITKRGQNVTFRCDPISEHNRLYWYRQTLGQGPEFLTYFQNEAQLEKSRLLSDRFSAERPKGSFSTLEIQRTEQGDSAMYLCASSLGELSSYEQYFGPGTRLTVT.

J is TRBJ2-7 and V is TRBV2; the D gene is possibly TRBD2 (5 bases). The CDR3 consists of 16 residues. V was trimmed by 1 base and J by 0 bases, leaving 13 bases between them. Per the germline V gene, CDR1 is SNHLY and CDR2 is FYNNEI. The CDR3 loop is CASSEVGSVSSYEQYF. The CDR3 nucleotides are TGTGCCAGCAGTGAAGTTGGTAGCGTTAGCTCCTACGAGCAGTACTTC.

The CDR3 DNA is TGCGCCAGCAGCAACCTTCGCAGCTACAATGAGCAGTTCTTC. Translating it yields CASSNLRSYNEQFF. The V and J genes are TRBV5-1 and TRBJ2-1, with D uncertain. Looked up from germline, CDR1 is SGHRS and CDR2 is YFSETQ. The germline V and J ends were trimmed by 4 bases and 3 bases, with 11 bases remaining between them. The CDR3 runs to 14 residues. The variable domain in full, with the rest retrieved from reference TRBV5-1 and TRBJ2-1, is KAGVTQTPRYLIKTRGQQVTLSCSPISGHRSVSWYQQTPGQGLQFLFEYFSETQRNKGNFPGRFSGRQFSNSRSEMNVSTLELGDSALYLCASSNLRSYNEQFFGPGTRLTVL.

The chain has TRBV4-1 and TRBJ1-6; D possibly corresponds to TRBD1 (5 bases). CDR3 length: 13 residues. Per germline, CDR1 MGHRA and CDR2 YSYEKL. V was cut by 0 bases and J by 15 bases, with 12 bases left in between. CDR3 in DNA: TGCGCCAGCAGCCAAGATCAATCAGGGCTCCTCCACTTT. Amino acid sequence: CASSQDQSGLLHF.

The chain employs TRBV5-1 and TRBJ1-5; perhaps TRBD1 as D (6 bases). The CDR3 has 16 residues. The ends were cut back, 0 bases at V and 3 bases at J, with 13 bases in the middle. CDR1 and CDR2 (germline): SGHRS, YFSETQ. DNA for the CDR3: TGCGCCAGCAGCTTGGGATACGACAGGCCCAATCAGCCCCAGCATTTT. Protein product: CASSLGYDRPNQPQHF.

This chain links TRBV2 with TRBJ1-1; 7 nucleotides align to TRBD1. The CDR3 length is 14 residues. The junction had 6 bases not matched to a gene; V was cut back by 6 bases and J by 2 bases. Germline V gene lookup returns CDR1 SNHLY and CDR2 FYNNEI. CDR3: CASRYRDRNTEAFF. The CDR3 coding sequence is TGTGCCAGCAGATACCGGGACAGAAACACTGAAGCTTTCTTT.

The chain carries TRBV19 and TRBJ1-5; TRBD1 agrees at 7 bases. This CDR3 is 15 amino acids long. The V segment lost 2 bases and the J segment 0 bases; nucleotides outside the gene matches: 1. Germline V lookup: CDR1 LNHDA, CDR2 SQIVND (reference sequence). The CDR3 is CASSITGDSNQPQHF. The CDR3 DNA follows: TGTGCCAGTAGTATAACAGGGGATAGCAATCAGCCCCAGCATTTT.

The rearrangement links TRBV10-1 to TRBJ2-1; 7 bases match TRBD1. J lost 4 bases, V lost 3 bases, and 6 bases had no gene match. The CDR3 consists of 15 residues. CDR1 is WNHNN and CDR2 is SYGVQD in the germline V gene (reference sequence). Written as DNA, the CDR3 is TGCGCCAGCAGTGATAGGGGGCGAAGGTACAATGAGCAGTTCTTC. Its protein is CASSDRGRRYNEQFF.

The V gene is TRBV23-1, the J gene TRBJ2-3; 8 nucleotides line up with TRBD1. TRBV23-1 is recorded as an ORF, its role being uncertain. V lost 1 base to trimming and J lost 4 bases; unmatched junction nucleotides: 10. The CDR3 consists of 17 residues. CDR3: CASSQYRQGPGADTQYF. The DNA of the CDR3 is TGCGCCAGCAGTCAATATCGACAGGGGCCAGGGGCAGATACGCAGTATTTT.

The rearrangement uses TRBV12-5 and TRBJ1-6; no firm D call. With 1 base removed from V and 10 bases from J, the gap between germline ends came to 8 bases. The CDR3 contains 13 residues. CDR1 and CDR2 (germline): LGHNT, FRNRAP. CDR3 DNA sequence: TGTGCTAGTGGTTTGGAGGAGGGATCACCCCTCCACTTT. Translating it yields CASGLEEGSPLHF.

This clone came up a few times. V is TRBV2 and J is TRBJ1-2; D ambiguous. The length of the CDR3 is 13 residues. V was trimmed by 4 bases and J by 0 bases, leaving 6 bases between them. CDR1 is SNHLY, CDR2 FYNNEI, per germline. The CDR3 nucleotides read TGTGCCAGCAGTGGGGCCCCTAACTATGGCTACACCTTC. This gives the protein CASSGAPNYGYTF.

The genes are TRBV6-5 and TRBJ2-1, with 10 bases fitting TRBD2. Trimming at V came to 6 bases and at J to 7 bases, leaving 3 bases not matched to a gene. The CDR3 consists of 13 residues. Germline assignment: CDR1 MNHEY and CDR2 SVGAGI. The CDR3 DNA sequence: TGTGCCAGCAGACTAGCGGGATTAAATGAGCAGTTCTTC. Its translation is CASRLAGLNEQFF.

The chain uses TRBV2 and TRBJ1-1; TRBD1 is a possible D gene (6 bases). Trimming took off 6 bases at V and 4 bases at J, with 15 bases between the two ends. This CDR3 has 14 residues. Germline V gene lookup returns CDR1 SNHLY and CDR2 FYNNEI. Written as DNA, the CDR3 is TGTGCCAGCAGCGGGGGGCAGGGTGGCACTGAAGCTTTCTTT. This gives the protein CASSGGQGGTEAFF.

The chain recombines TRBV6-5 with TRBJ2-7; D remains ambiguous. Germline CDR1 MNHEY, CDR2 SVGAGI. This CDR3 contains 13 residues. Trimming shortened V by 6 bases and J by 0 bases, and 9 bases separated the two germline ends. The CDR3 region is CASSRDNSYEQYF. The CDR3 DNA reads TGTGCCAGCAGCCGTGACAACTCCTACGAGCAGTACTTC.

This clone is a singleton in its sample. The V and J genes are TRBV18 and TRBJ1-2; the D gene is possibly TRBD1 (5 bases). Trimming stripped 3 bases from V and 13 bases from J, with 18 bases between. The CDR3 is 13 amino acids. The V gene's germline CDR1 is KGHSH and CDR2 LQKENI. The CDR3 region is CASSPIREEAGTF. The CDR3 nucleotides read TGTGCCAGCTCACCGATCAGGGAAGAAGCAGGCACCTTC.

V is TRBV29-1 and J is TRBJ2-7, with D possibly being TRBD1 (5 bases). Per the germline V gene, CDR1 is SQVTM and CDR2 is ANQGSEA. This CDR3 is built from 13 residues. Trimming shortened V by 4 bases and J by 6 bases, and 16 bases separated the two germline ends. CDR3 sequence: CSVVDGASFEQYF. The CDR3 DNA follows: TGCAGCGTTGTCGATGGGGCGTCGTTCGAGCAGTACTTC.

The chain employs TRBV5-1 and TRBJ1-1, with TRBD1 matching over 7 bases. The germline gives CDR1 SGHRS, CDR2 YFSETQ. V shed 4 bases and J 1 base; nucleotides not matched to a gene: 7. CDR3 length: 15 amino acids. CDR3 bases: TGCGCCAGCAGCGCTACAGGGGTTCGGAACACTGAAGCTTTCTTT. This sequence encodes CASSATGVRNTEAFF.

The V and J genes are TRBV27 and TRBJ2-7; 8 nucleotides align to TRBD2. The CDR3 sequence is 15 residues long. From germline, CDR1 is MNHEY and CDR2 SMNVEV (reference sequence). The trim removed 4 bases at V and 3 bases at J, leaving 8 bases unmatched. CDR3 DNA: TGTGCCAGCAGTTCATCGGGGGGGCCGCGCTACGAGCAGTACTTC. Amino acid sequence: CASSSSGGPRYEQYF.

The chain uses TRBV28 and TRBJ1-2; 10 bases match TRBD1. V shed 6 bases and J 7 bases; nucleotides not matched to a gene: 11. This CDR3 spans 15 amino acids. Germline V gene sequence: CDR1 MDHEN, CDR2 SYDVKM. The CDR3 nucleotides read TGTGCCAGCAGACCTCAAGAGACAGGGGGCCTTGGCTACACCTTC. This translates into CASRPQETGGLGYTF.

V is TRBV4-1 and J is TRBJ2-7; the D gene is possibly TRBD1 (5 bases). The CDR3 covers 16 residues. Trimming cost V 0 bases and J 3 bases, with 15 bases left between them. In germline, CDR1 is MGHRA, CDR2 YSYEKL. The CDR3 spells CASSQDSVGAFYEQYF. CDR3 nucleotides: TGCGCCAGCAGCCAAGATTCGGTAGGGGCGTTCTACGAGCAGTACTTC.